This entry is about one T cell receptor beta chain. The germline CDR1 and CDR2 sequences are SNHLY and FYNNEI. CDR3 length: 14 amino acids. Unmatched junction bases numbered 9, after V lost 7 bases and J lost 6 bases. Documented time point: newly diagnosed GD, antithyroid drugs for less than 3 months. From RNA extracted from PBMCs, the TCR library was made. The authors built TCR beta libraries using iRepertoire HTBI primers and Arm-PCR of CDR3 regions. TCRdb itself ran the multiplex PCR reads through MiXCR, one entry per CDR3 protein. The sample lists some 500,000 distinct CDR3 sequences, around 15% occurring once. This sample was included in a study of regulatory T cells in long-lasting Graves disease. This same sample was also part of a study on T cells in Graves' hyperthyroidism and ophthalmopathy.

The source was peripheral blood mononuclear cells (PBMCs), collected at new diagnosis, from a patient treated with antithyroid drugs. The sequence derives from a woman aged 40-65 years with Graves disease. This chain uses TRBV2 with TRBJ2-3; 8 bases match TRBD1. Here the CDR3 DNA reads TGTGCCAGCACCCCCCAGGGGGCCAGGGATACGCAGTATTTT. This sequence encodes CASTPQGARDTQYF.